These T cell receptor beta chains were read from a single sample in a study of blood T cell repertoires in COVID-19. The data were produced by immunoSEQ multiplex PCR, yet TCRdb's version contains in-frame clones alone and is incomplete. The sample lists 140,000 or so clones, just under 85% seen once, with more than 3% in the top ten. The specimen was PBMCs or T cells enriched from blood (not recorded which). Source of these receptors: a woman aged 45-65 years with acute COVID-19. CDR3s include the opening cysteine and the closing phenylalanine or tryptophan. The order of the fields is V gene, clone size, J gene, D gene, CDR3 protein, CDR3 DNA. D genes are given only for firm matches. Size is stated for part of the rows, as once, few or many counts, or as a class when the clone is expanded.

>TRBV6-4|-|TRBJ2-3|-
CASSSGSTDTQYF
TGTGCCAGCAGTAGCGGGAGCACAGATACGCAGTATTTT
>TRBV21-1|-|TRBJ2-5|-
CASSKQMTQYF
TGTGCCAGCAGCAAACAAATGACCCAGTACTTC
>TRBV30|-|TRBJ2-7|-
CARGSSYEQYF
TGTGCTAGGGGGAGCTCCTACGAGCAGTACTTC
>TRBV19|-|TRBJ1-1|-
CASSNGGSNTEAFF
TGTGCCAGTAGTAATGGGGGCTCGAACACTGAAGCTTTCTTT
>TRBV7-3|few|TRBJ2-1|TRBD2
CASSLLPSGSLNEQFF
TGTGCCAGCAGCTTATTGCCTAGCGGGAGTTTGAATGAGCAGTTCTTC
>TRBV5-1|-|TRBJ2-2|-
CASSKTGTRDTGELFF
TGCGCCAGCAGCAAAACCGGGACACGGGACACCGGGGAGCTGTTTTTT
>TRBV5-5|-|TRBJ1-5|-
CASSLAELSGQPQHF
TGTGCCAGCAGCTTGGCCGAACTTTCGGGTCAGCCCCAGCATTTT
>TRBV5-1|-|TRBJ2-3|-
CASSLDLGGGTDTQYF
TGCGCCAGCAGCTTGGATCTAGGTGGAGGCACAGATACGCAGTATTTT
>TRBV20-1|-|TRBJ2-1|TRBD2
CSASLTSGRNEQFF
TGCAGTGCTAGTTTGACTAGCGGGAGAAATGAGCAGTTCTTC
>TRBV9|-|TRBJ2-5|TRBD2
CASSVSGRAPETQYF
TGTGCCAGCAGCGTAAGCGGGAGGGCCCCAGAGACCCAGTACTTC
>TRBV11-2|once|TRBJ1-1|-
CASSWLRGKDTEAFF
TGTGCCAGCAGCTGGTTACGGGGGAAGGACACTGAAGCTTTCTTT
>TRBV10-1|-|TRBJ2-3|-
CARGCSTDTQYF
TGCGCCAGGGGCTGTAGCACAGATACGCAGTATTTT
>TRBV10-1|-|TRBJ2-1|TRBD2
CASSEGTSGGNEQFF
TGCGCCAGCAGTGAAGGGACCTCGGGGGGCAATGAGCAGTTCTTC
>TRBV3-1/TRBV3-2|-|TRBJ2-1|TRBD2
CASSQDRSGGLGEQFF
TGTGCCAGCAGCCAAGATAGGAGCGGGGGGTTAGGTGAGCAGTTCTTC
>TRBV4-2|many|TRBJ2-5|-
CASSQGRVGETQYF
TGTGCCAGCAGCCAAGGACGGGTTGGGGAGACCCAGTACTTC
>TRBV5-8|-|TRBJ2-7|-
CASSSPGLTYEQYF
TGTGCCAGCAGCTCACCGGGACTGACCTACGAGCAGTACTTC
>TRBV5-1|-|TRBJ2-5|-
CASSLAQGRETQYF
TGCGCCAGCAGCTTGGCTCAGGGCCGGGAGACCCAGTACTTC
>TRBV7-9|-|TRBJ2-7|TRBD2
CASSLRGDATYEQYF
TGTGCCAGCAGCTTACGGGGGGACGCCACCTACGAGCAGTACTTC
>TRBV24-1|-|TRBJ2-3|TRBD1
CATSDSTGAVDTQYF
TGTGCCACCAGTGATTCAACAGGGGCAGTAGATACGCAGTATTTT
>TRBV7-2|few|TRBJ1-1|TRBD1
CASSLGRGRTEAFF
TGTGCCAGCAGCTTAGGAAGGGGGCGCACTGAAGCTTTCTTT
>TRBV2|-|TRBJ1-2|-
CASSESQGGGYTF
TGTGCCAGCAGTGAAAGCCAGGGAGGTGGCTACACCTTC
>TRBV11-1|-|TRBJ2-1|TRBD2
CASSSPSGRAGDEQFF
TGTGCCAGCAGCTCCCCTAGCGGGAGGGCCGGCGATGAGCAGTTCTTC
>TRBV24-1|-|TRBJ2-1|TRBD2
CATSDLGTSGMRQFF
TGTGCCACCAGTGACCTAGGGACTAGCGGCATGCGGCAGTTCTTC
>TRBV6-1|-|TRBJ2-7|-
CASSEDGGNSYEQYF
TGTGCCAGCAGTGAAGACGGAGGAAACTCCTACGAGCAGTACTTC
>TRBV5-1|once|TRBJ2-3|TRBD2
CASTKREVRDTQYF
TGCGCCAGCACCAAGCGGGAGGTCCGGGATACGCAGTATTTT
>TRBV9|-|TRBJ1-4|-
CASSEGESTNEKLFF
TGTGCCAGCAGCGAAGGAGAGTCAACTAATGAAAAACTGTTTTTT
>TRBV11-2|-|TRBJ2-2|TRBD2
CASSLLSGRGTGELFF
TGTGCCAGCAGCTTACTAAGCGGGAGAGGTACCGGGGAGCTGTTTTTT
>TRBV5-8|once|TRBJ1-5|-
CASSLVINQPQHF
TGTGCCAGCAGCTTGGTAATCAATCAGCCCCAGCATTTT
>TRBV9|-|TRBJ2-5|-
CASSVVPLTQGSQETQYF
TGTGCCAGCAGCGTAGTGCCCCTCACCCAGGGGTCCCAAGAGACCCAGTACTTC
>TRBV12-5|-|TRBJ2-1|TRBD2
CASGLARGVSGSFDNEQFF
TGTGCTAGTGGTTTGGCCCGGGGGGTGAGCGGGAGTTTTGACAATGAGCAGTTCTTC
>TRBV6-1|-|TRBJ1-2|-
CASTQGERNYGYTF
TGTGCCAGCACTCAGGGTGAGCGTAACTATGGCTACACCTTC
>TRBV9|-|TRBJ2-2|-
CASSKLSGQNTGELFF
TGTGCCAGCAGCAAGTTGAGCGGGCAGAACACCGGGGAGCTGTTTTTT
>TRBV11-2|-|TRBJ2-5|TRBD1
CASTRDRAETQYF
TGTGCCAGCACCCGAGACAGGGCGGAGACCCAGTACTTC
>TRBV11-2|-|TRBJ2-1|-
CASSLFWGAGNNEQFF
TGTGCCAGCAGCTTATTTTGGGGCGCGGGGAACAATGAGCAGTTCTTC